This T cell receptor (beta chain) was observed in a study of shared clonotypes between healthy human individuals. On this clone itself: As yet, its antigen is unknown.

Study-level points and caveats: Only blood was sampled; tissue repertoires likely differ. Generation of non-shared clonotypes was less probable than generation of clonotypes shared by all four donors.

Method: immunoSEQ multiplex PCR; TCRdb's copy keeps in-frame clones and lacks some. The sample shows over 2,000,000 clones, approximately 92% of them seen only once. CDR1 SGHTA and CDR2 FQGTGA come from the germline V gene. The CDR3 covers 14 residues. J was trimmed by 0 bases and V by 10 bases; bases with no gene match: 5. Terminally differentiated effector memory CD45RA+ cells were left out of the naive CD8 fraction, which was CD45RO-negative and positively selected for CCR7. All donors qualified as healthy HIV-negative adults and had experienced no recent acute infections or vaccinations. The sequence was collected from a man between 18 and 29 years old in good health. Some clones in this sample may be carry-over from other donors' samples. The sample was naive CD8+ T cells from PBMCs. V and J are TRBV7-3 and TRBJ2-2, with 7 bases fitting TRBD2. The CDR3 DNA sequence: TGTGCCACAGGGCTAGCGGCGAACACCGGGGAGCTGTTTTTT. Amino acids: CATGLAANTGELFF.